The 9 T cell receptor beta chains below come from one sample, sequenced in a study of cytomegalovirus exposure and HLA in healthy donors. The PCR was carried out with 60 Vbeta primers and 13 Jbeta primers. This table comes from immunoSEQ multiplex PCR, and its TCRdb copy is limited to in-frame clones, with some not included. The table records some 220,000 clones, 77% of them present only once. Sequenced material: PBMCs. The receptors come from a woman aged 55-70 years in good health and CMV-seropositive.

The rearrangement joins TRBV5-6 to TRBJ1-2; 7 bases are a match to TRBD1. V lost 1 base, J lost 4 bases, and 13 bases stayed unmatched. The CDR3 totals 17 residues. Germline loops: CDR1 SGHDT, CDR2 YYEEEE. The CDR3 protein is CASSLSGGALGRYGYTF. The DNA for the CDR3 is TGTGCCAGCAGCTTGTCAGGGGGTGCCTTGGGGCGCTATGGCTACACCTTC. Full variable domain (remainder filled in from reference TRBV5-6 and TRBJ1-2): DAGVTQSPTHLIKTRGQQVTLRCSPKSGHDTVSWYQQALGQGPQFIFQYYEEEERQRGNFPDRFSGHQFPNYSSELNVNALLLGDSALYLCASSLSGGALGRYGYTFGSGTRLTVV.

V and J are TRBV5-1 and TRBJ2-3, with TRBD2 matching over 11 bases. This CDR3 comprises 16 residues. The ends lost 4 bases at V and 2 bases at J; junction bases unmatched: 6. The germline V gene encodes CDR1 SGHRS and CDR2 YFSETQ. The CDR3, as DNA: TGCGCCAGCAGCCTGGGACTAGCGGCCTCCACAGATACGCAGTATTTT. Residues: CASSLGLAASTDTQYF.

A few counts support this clone. The chain uses TRBV6-1 and TRBJ1-5; D ambiguous. The CDR3 runs 13 residues. CDR1 and CDR2 from the germline V gene are MNHNS and SASEGT. V lost 2 bases and J lost 7, with 9 bases in between. The CDR3 DNA reads TGTGCCAGCAGTGAACGGGAGATACAGCCCCAGCATTTT. It yields the protein CASSEREIQPQHF.

The J gene is TRBJ2-3, the V gene TRBV5-1, with 8 bases lining up with TRBD1. Germline CDR1 is SGHRS and CDR2 is YFSETQ. The CDR3 is made up of 14 amino acids. V lost 3 bases to trimming and J lost 1 base; unmatched junction nucleotides: 1. For the CDR3, the DNA is TGCGCCAGCAGCTCGGGACAGGGCACAGATACGCAGTATTTT. This translates into CASSSGQGTDTQYF.

This clone appeared a single time. This chain uses TRBV21-1 with TRBJ2-1; the table's D gene call, TRBD1, was not cross checked with the DNA. TRBV21-1 is termed a pseudogene. This CDR3 comprises 16 residues. CDR3 coding DNA: TGTGCCATCCCCCCTTATGACAGCCCGCCATACAATGAGCAGTTCTTC. Its translation: CAIPPYDSPPYNEQFF.

J is TRBJ2-7 and V is TRBV2; TRBD2 agrees at 7 bases. Trimming cost V 6 bases and J 2 bases; bases outside gene matches: 10. The CDR3 contains 15 residues. The germline V gene has CDR1 SNHLY and CDR2 FYNNEI. DNA for the CDR3: TGTGCCAGCAGGCCTCTAGCGGCCGCTCCCTACGAGCAGTACTTC. Translated: CASRPLAAAPYEQYF.

V is TRBV19 and J is TRBJ2-2, with D unresolved. Trimming removed 6 bases from V and 1 base from J, with 3 bases in between. Germline-derived CDR1 and CDR2 are LNHDA and SQIVND (reference sequence). The CDR3 covers 12 residues. CDR3 sequence reads: CASRQNTGELFF. Written as DNA, the CDR3 is TGTGCCAGTAGACAGAACACCGGGGAGCTGTTTTTT.

This chain joins TRBV6-1 and TRBJ1-5; TRBD1 aligns across 8 bases. CDR1 and CDR2 (germline): MNHNS, SASEGT. V trimming: 3 bases; J trimming: 7 bases; junction bases outside the gene matches: 8. This CDR3 is built from 15 residues. CDR3 in DNA: TGTGCCAGCAGTGAGAGGGGACAGGAACGACAGCCCCAGCATTTT. Translating it yields CASSERGQERQPQHF.

The chain joins TRBV15 to TRBJ1-1; the match to TRBD1 covers 8 bases. The CDR3 length is 15 residues. Germline CDR1 is LNHNV and CDR2 is YYDKDF (reference sequence). With 2 bases clipped from V and 2 bases from J, the junction kept 4 bases outside the gene matches. CDR3 amino acids: CATSRHGQGNTEAFF. CDR3 coding DNA: TGTGCCACCAGCAGACATGGACAGGGCAACACTGAAGCTTTCTTT.